These 15 T cell receptor beta chains originate from one sample sequenced in a study of T cell changes during pregnancy in multiple sclerosis. Assay: immunoSEQ multiplex PCR; the TCRdb copy retains only in-frame clones and omits some. The sample has 100,000 or so clones; approximately 95% are singletons. The sequences come from peripheral blood, collected after pregnancy. The receptor source for this set is a female donor in good health, enrolled as a control in a pregnancy study.

The genes are TRBV10-2 and TRBJ2-7; D is ambiguous. The CDR3 runs to 11 residues. Deletions cut 7 bases from V and 3 bases from J, with 7 bases between. Germline V gives CDR1 WSHSY, CDR2 SAAADI. CDR3 amino acids: CASKADYEQYF. As DNA, the CDR3 is TGCGCCAGCAAAGCCGACTACGAGCAGTACTTC.

The rearrangement joins TRBV4-1 to TRBJ2-3; D unresolved. The CDR3 loop spans 13 amino acids. Germline-derived CDR1 and CDR2 are MGHRA and YSYEKL. Trimming cost V 5 bases and J 5 bases, with 11 bases left between them. The CDR3 protein is CASSSTRGDTQYF. The DNA of the CDR3 is TGCGCCAGCAGCTCTACACGAGGAGATACGCAGTATTTT.

This chain uses TRBV4-1 with TRBJ2-7; D call uncertain. Germline V CDR1 and CDR2: MGHRA, YSYEKL. This CDR3 region has 17 residues. Trimming cost V 2 bases and J 4 bases, with 21 bases left between them. The CDR3 loop reads CASSQNHDTGKIYEQYF. CDR3 DNA sequence: TGCGCCAGCAGCCAAAACCACGACACCGGAAAGATATACGAGCAGTACTTC.

The chain uses TRBV4-1 and TRBJ1-5; a weak D match, TRBD1 (5 bases). There are 14 residues in the CDR3. V was shortened by 0 bases and J by 4 bases, with 7 bases between the two germline ends. Germline V gene sequence: CDR1 MGHRA, CDR2 YSYEKL. The DNA of the CDR3 is TGCGCCAGCAGCCAAGATTCAGGGAATCAGCCCCAGCATTTT. It encodes CASSQDSGNQPQHF.

The rearrangement joins TRBV29-1 to TRBJ2-3; 12 nucleotides match TRBD2. Germline V CDR1 and CDR2: SQVTM, ANQGSEA. The CDR3 has 15 residues. With 3 bases clipped from V and 0 bases from J, the junction kept 1 base outside the gene matches. CDR3 coding DNA: TGCAGCGTTGATGGGACTAGCGGGAGCACAGATACGCAGTATTTT. Encoded protein: CSVDGTSGSTDTQYF.

V usage is TRBV15 and J usage is TRBJ1-2; TRBD1 matches at 12 bases. V was pared by 1 base and J by 8 bases, with 5 bases of the junction left unmatched. Germline CDR1 LNHNV, CDR2 YYDKDF (reference sequence). CDR3 size: 15 residues. CDR3 nucleotides: TGTGCCACCAGCAGAGGGGACAGGGGGCTGGGCGGCTACACCTTC. Protein sequence: CATSRGDRGLGGYTF. The full variable domain, with the rest looked up from reference TRBV15 and TRBJ1-2, is DAMVIQNPRYQVTQFGKPVTLSCSQTLNHNVMYWYQQKSSQAPKLLFHYYDKDFNNEADTPDNFQSRRPNTSFCFLDIRSPGLGDTAMYLCATSRGDRGLGGYTFGSGTRLTVV.

The genes are TRBV4-2 and TRBJ2-2; 8 bases are a match to TRBD2. The CDR3 has 19 amino acids. CDR1 LGHNA and CDR2 YNFKEQ come from the germline V gene. J gave up 7 bases and V 3 bases, and 19 bases lay outside the gene matches. CDR3 loop: CASSQAVGTRAGGIGELFF. The CDR3 bases are TGTGCCAGCAGCCAGGCCGTTGGGACTCGGGCGGGAGGAATCGGGGAGCTGTTTTTT.

This clone is a singleton in its sample. The genes are TRBV5-1 and TRBJ2-7, with 10 positions matching TRBD1. V lost 1 base, J lost 5 bases, and 3 bases stayed unmatched. The CDR3 is 14 amino acids. From germline, CDR1 is SGHRS and CDR2 YFSETQ. CDR3 loop: CASSLWTGGDEQYF. CDR3 bases: TGCGCCAGCAGCTTGTGGACAGGGGGGGACGAGCAGTACTTC. Combining the CDR3 with reference TRBV5-1 and TRBJ2-7 gives the whole variable domain KAGVTQTPRYLIKTRGQQVTLSCSPISGHRSVSWYQQTPGQGLQFLFEYFSETQRNKGNFPGRFSGRQFSNSRSEMNVSTLELGDSALYLCASSLWTGGDEQYFGPGTRLTVT.

This chain uses TRBV7-8 with TRBJ2-5; the D gene is possibly TRBD2 (6 bases). V was trimmed by 2 bases and J by 4 bases, leaving 17 bases between them. Germline V lookup: CDR1 SGHVS, CDR2 FQNEAQ. The CDR3 runs 16 residues. The CDR3 sequence: CASSLSPGSDGETQYF. In DNA form, the CDR3 reads TGTGCCAGCAGCTTATCTCCCGGGAGTGATGGAGAGACCCAGTACTTC.

The sample holds one count of this clone. This CDR3 is CSAGELYNEQFF. The DNA for the CDR3 is TGCAGCGCGGGGGAGCTCTACAATGAGCAGTTCTTC. The V call is TRBV29-1, the J call TRBJ2-1, with D possibly being TRBD2 (6 bases). CDR1 and CDR2 (germline): SQVTM, ANQGSEA. CDR3 length: 12 amino acids. V was pared by 7 bases and J by 3 bases, with 10 bases between.

The count of this clone is one. In DNA, the CDR3 is TGTGCCAGCAGCGGTGACAGGGGGCGAGGCAATCAGCCCCAGCATTTT. This sequence encodes CASSGDRGRGNQPQHF. The chain is built from TRBV5-6 and TRBJ1-5, with 10 positions matching TRBD1. J gave up 2 bases and V 4 bases, and 6 bases lay outside the gene matches. Per germline, CDR1 SGHDT and CDR2 YYEEEE. The CDR3 has 16 amino acids.

This clone was detected only a few times. The chain joins TRBV2 to TRBJ1-1; 12 positions match TRBD1. In germline, CDR1 is SNHLY, CDR2 FYNNEI. The CDR3 extends over 15 amino acids. The trim removed 1 base at V and 6 bases at J, leaving 3 bases unmatched. CDR3 in DNA: TGTGCCAGCAGTGAAGAGGGACAGGGGGCGCCTGAAGCTTTCTTT. This gives the protein CASSEEGQGAPEAFF.

The rearrangement joins TRBV7-9 to TRBJ2-1, with 7 bases lining up with TRBD2. In germline, CDR1 is SEHNR, CDR2 FQNEAQ (reference sequence). V shed 6 bases, J shed 1 base, and the junction held 3 bases outside the gene matches. There are 14 residues in the CDR3. The CDR3 loop reads CASSPSGSYNEQFF. The CDR3 DNA sequence: TGTGCCAGCAGTCCTAGCGGTTCCTACAATGAGCAGTTCTTC. Full variable domain (rest looked up from reference TRBV7-9 and TRBJ2-1): DTGVSQNPRHKITKRGQNVTFRCDPISEHNRLYWYRQTLGQGPEFLTYFQNEAQLEKSRLLSDRFSAERPKGSFSTLEIQRTEQGDSAMYLCASSPSGSYNEQFFGPGTRLTVL.

The chain carries TRBV18 and TRBJ2-3; 11 nucleotides align to TRBD2. The V gene's germline CDR1 is KGHSH and CDR2 LQKENI. This CDR3 region has 16 residues. V lost 3 bases to trimming and J lost 2 bases; unmatched junction nucleotides: 4. CDR3 DNA: TGTGCCAGCTCACCCATAGCGGGAGGGACCACAGATACGCAGTATTTT. Translating it yields CASSPIAGGTTDTQYF.

This sequence joins TRBV6-1 and TRBJ2-7; D is possibly TRBD1 (5 bases). The germline V gene has CDR1 MNHNS and CDR2 SASEGT. V was cut by 1 base and J by 3 bases, with 13 bases left in between. The CDR3 totals 15 residues. The chain's CDR3 is CASSEGADTVYEQYF. As DNA, the CDR3 is TGTGCCAGCAGTGAAGGGGCGGACACAGTCTACGAGCAGTACTTC.